The 19 T cell receptor beta chains reported below all come from one sample, sequenced in a study of T cells in Graves' hyperthyroidism and ophthalmopathy. Amplification yielded TCR beta CDR3 regions, with RNA transcripts as the source. The TCR CDR3 was amplified in a first-round RT-PCR using the HTBI primer set. Each CDR3 protein is one row after TCRdb ran MiXCR on the multiplex PCR reads. The sample lists about 600,000 distinct CDR3 sequences; more than 12% were seen once. Sequenced: blood. The source is a woman aged 50 to 65 with Graves' ophthalmopathy.

V and J are TRBV12-3 or TRBV12-4 and TRBJ2-3, with D uncertain. This CDR3 is 13 amino acids long. Trimming removed 2 bases at V and 3 bases at J, with 6 bases between. The CDR3 DNA sequence: TGTGCCAGCAGTTTAACTACAACAGATACGCAGTATTTT. Protein product: CASSLTTTDTQYF.

This clonotype occurred a few times. V usage is TRBV4-3 and J usage is TRBJ2-3, with a tentative D call TRBD2 (6 bases). The V end lost 3 bases, the J end lost 4 bases, and 8 bases lay between the germline ends. Germline CDR1 LGHNA, CDR2 YSLEER. The CDR3 length is 13 residues. DNA of the CDR3: TGCGCCAGCAGCCAGTCTAGCGCAGATACGCAGTATTTT. This translates into CASSQSSADTQYF.

In its sample, this clonotype was seen many times. The chain links TRBV20-1 to TRBJ2-3; D gene unclear. The CDR3 totals 15 residues. CDR1 is DFQATT and CDR2 is SNEGSKA in the germline V gene (reference sequence). The V and J ends lost 0 bases and 0 bases respectively, with 10 bases between them. The CDR3, as DNA: TGCAGTGCTAGAGATCCTAGTCCTAGCACAGATACGCAGTATTTT. Its protein product is CSARDPSPSTDTQYF.

The table lists this clonotype with a few counts. The gene calls are TRBV6-1 and TRBJ2-2, with 10 bases matching TRBD2. V lost 6 bases to trimming and J lost 7 bases; unmatched junction nucleotides: 5. Germline V lookup: CDR1 MNHNS, CDR2 SASEGT. CDR3 length: 14 amino acids. CDR3 nucleotide sequence: TGTGCCAGCAGACATAGCGGGAGGTTCGGGGAGCTGTTTTTT. This translates into CASRHSGRFGELFF.

The chain combines TRBV4-3 with TRBJ1-1, with D possibly TRBD1 on 5 matching bases. Per the germline V gene, CDR1 is LGHNA and CDR2 is YSLEER. This CDR3 contains 15 residues. Trimming removed 1 base at V and 5 bases at J, with 14 bases between. The CDR3 region has the DNA TGCGCCAGCAGCCAAGCAAGGGGCGCGAAGACTGAAGCTTTCTTT. Translated: CASSQARGAKTEAFF.

This clonotype was seen ten or more times. V and J are TRBV28 and TRBJ2-4; 16 nucleotides match TRBD2. Germline trimming cut 1 base from V and 6 bases from J; bases unmatched to any gene: 6. CDR1 and CDR2 from the germline V gene are MDHEN and SYDVKM. CDR3 length: 18 amino acids. CDR3 loop: CASSLSLGLAGGSNIQYF. The CDR3 nucleotides read TGTGCCAGCAGTTTATCCCTGGGACTAGCGGGGGGGTCAAACATTCAGTACTTC.

This clonotype was picked up many times. The rearrangement links TRBV12-3 or TRBV12-4 to TRBJ2-1, with 10 bases lining up with TRBD2. The CDR3 extends over 21 amino acids. With V trimmed by 3 bases and J by 4 bases, 21 bases remained unmatched. CDR3: CASSFLTTQISLAGVYNEQFF. The DNA of the CDR3 is TGTGCCAGCAGTTTTCTCACAACCCAAATATCGCTAGCGGGAGTATACAATGAGCAGTTCTTC.

This clonotype has a count of ten or more. The V and J genes are TRBV5-1 and TRBJ2-3; 8 nucleotides align to TRBD2. The trim removed 3 bases at V and 2 bases at J, leaving 8 bases unmatched. Germline V gene sequence: CDR1 SGHRS, CDR2 YFSETQ. This CDR3 is built from 16 residues. CDR3 DNA sequence: TGCGCCAGCAGCTCCGGCGGGGGGCCGAACACAGATACGCAGTATTTT. Residues: CASSSGGGPNTDTQYF.

At least ten counts were recorded for this clonotype. CDR3 bases: TGCAGTGCTCCTCGGCTAGCGGGAGGCACAGATACGCAGTATTTT. Protein: CSAPRLAGGTDTQYF. This chain links TRBV20-1 with TRBJ2-3; TRBD2 matches 10 bases. CDR3 length: 15 residues. Germline V lookup: CDR1 DFQATT, CDR2 SNEGSKA (reference sequence). V lost 5 bases, J lost 1 base, and 6 bases stayed unmatched.

This clonotype was picked up many times. The chain is built from TRBV4-1 and TRBJ2-7, with D possibly being TRBD1 or TRBD2 (7 bases each). V lost 5 bases to trimming and J lost 7 bases, with 21 bases between them. The CDR3 contains 15 residues. The germline V gene has CDR1 MGHRA and CDR2 YSYEKL. Here the CDR3 reads CASSARGGSVGEQYF. CDR3 coding DNA: TGCGCCAGCAGCGCCAGGGGGGGATCGGTAGGGGAGCAGTACTTC.

The sample holds many counts of this clonotype. This chain links TRBV5-1 with TRBJ2-2; 8 bases are a match to TRBD2. Germline CDR1 and CDR2: SGHRS and YFSETQ. Trimming removed 5 bases from V and 0 bases from J; junction bases left unmatched: 3. The CDR3 consists of 15 residues. The CDR3 loop reads CASSRGGTNTGELFF. The CDR3 DNA reads as TGCGCCAGCAGTCGGGGGGGGACGAACACCGGGGAGCTGTTTTTT.

This clonotype was seen a few times. V and J are TRBV29-1 and TRBJ2-3; D gene unclear. This CDR3 contains 9 residues. Germline V gene data show CDR1 as SQVTM and CDR2 as ANQGSEA. The germline V and J ends were trimmed by 5 bases and 4 bases, with 1 base remaining between them. The CDR3 region is CSVSDTQYF. The CDR3 DNA reads TGCAGCGTTTCAGATACGCAGTATTTT.

The chain has TRBV24-1 and TRBJ2-1; D is perhaps TRBD2 (5 bases). The CDR3 is 14 residues long. V shed 3 bases and J shed 3 bases, with 8 bases lying between them. CDR1 and CDR2 (germline): KGHDR, SFDVKD. DNA of the CDR3: TGTGCCACCAGTGATGCGGGCCACTACAATGAGCAGTTCTTC. Amino acid sequence: CATSDAGHYNEQFF.

This clonotype was observed at least ten times. This chain uses TRBV7-9 with TRBJ2-7; D not resolved. The ends were cut back, 1 base at V and 4 bases at J, with 11 bases in the middle. Per germline, CDR1 SEHNR and CDR2 FQNEAQ (reference sequence). The CDR3 sequence is 14 residues long. The CDR3 region is CASSLELMGYEQYF. Here the CDR3 DNA reads TGTGCCAGCAGCTTAGAGTTGATGGGGTACGAGCAGTACTTC.

Ten or more counts support this clonotype. This chain links TRBV7-3 with TRBJ1-1; D is undetermined. V was cut by 4 bases and J by 3 bases, with 9 bases left in between. The CDR3 runs to 13 residues. The germline gives CDR1 SGHTA, CDR2 FQGTGA. The CDR3 loop reads CASSSSRDTEAFF. The CDR3 DNA reads as TGTGCCAGCAGCTCCAGTCGTGACACTGAAGCTTTCTTT.

This sequence joins TRBV6-2 or TRBV6-3 and TRBJ2-7; no clear D. This CDR3 has 16 amino acids. The V end lost 0 bases, the J end lost 0 bases, and 12 bases lay between the germline ends. Germline values: CDR1 MNHEY, CDR2 SVGEGT. CDR3 sequence: CASSYSISEPSYEQYF. The CDR3 nucleotides are TGTGCCAGCAGTTACTCAATAAGCGAGCCCTCCTACGAGCAGTACTTC.

This clonotype was detected many times. The chain employs TRBV15 and TRBJ1-6; D not certain. Germline CDR1 is LNHNV and CDR2 is YYDKDF (reference sequence). This CDR3 has 14 residues. V lost 0 bases to trimming and J lost 9 bases, with 9 bases between them. The CDR3 DNA follows: TGTGCCACCAGCAGAGATCCGGAGTTTTCACCCCTCCACTTT. Protein product: CATSRDPEFSPLHF.

On this clonotype itself: Sequence at one end of the junction differs from germline and may be a read error. V is TRBV7-9 and J is TRBJ1-4, with D uncertain. CDR1 SEHNR and CDR2 FQNEAQ come from the germline V gene (reference sequence). This CDR3 has 16 residues. CDR3 nucleotide sequence: TGTGCCAGCAGCTTAGTCTCCGGGCAGACAAATGGAAAACTGTTTTTT. It is translated as CASSLVSGQTNGKLFF.

This clonotype has ten or more counts. The chain couples TRBV9 to TRBJ2-3, with D tentatively TRBD1 (6 bases). Between the trimmed V and J ends, which lost 1 base and 1 base, there was a span of 10 bases. The CDR3 is 15 residues long. In germline, CDR1 is SGDLS, CDR2 YYNGEE. The CDR3 sequence is CASSVRPGGTDTQYF. DNA for the CDR3: TGTGCCAGCAGCGTAAGGCCAGGGGGCACAGATACGCAGTATTTT.